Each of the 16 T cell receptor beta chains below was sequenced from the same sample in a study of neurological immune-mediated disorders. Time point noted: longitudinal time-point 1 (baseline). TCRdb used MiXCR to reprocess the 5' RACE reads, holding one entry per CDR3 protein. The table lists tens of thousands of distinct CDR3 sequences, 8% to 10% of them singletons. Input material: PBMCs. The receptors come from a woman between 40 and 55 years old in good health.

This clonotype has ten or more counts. The CDR3 nucleotides read TGTGCCAGCCGGGGACTACAGGGAGACTATGGCTACACCTTC. As protein: CASRGLQGDYGYTF. The rearrangement links TRBV7-7 to TRBJ1-2; D possibly corresponds to TRBD1 (6 bases). V shed 8 bases and J shed 3 bases, with 16 bases lying between them. The CDR3 runs 14 residues. The germline gives CDR1 SSHAT, CDR2 FNYEAQ (reference sequence).

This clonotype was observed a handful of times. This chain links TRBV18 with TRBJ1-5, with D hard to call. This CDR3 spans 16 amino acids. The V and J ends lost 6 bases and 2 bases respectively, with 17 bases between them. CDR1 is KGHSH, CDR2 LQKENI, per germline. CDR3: CASSLGPPGGNQPQHF. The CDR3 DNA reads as TGTGCCAGCTCGCTAGGACCACCCGGGGGCAATCAGCCCCAGCATTTT.

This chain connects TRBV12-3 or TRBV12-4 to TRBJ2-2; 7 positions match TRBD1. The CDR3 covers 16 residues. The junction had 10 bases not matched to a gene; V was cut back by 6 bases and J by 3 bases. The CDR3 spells CASSPQRDSDTGELFF. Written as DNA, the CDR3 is TGTGCCAGCAGCCCACAGAGGGACAGCGACACCGGGGAGCTGTTTTTT.

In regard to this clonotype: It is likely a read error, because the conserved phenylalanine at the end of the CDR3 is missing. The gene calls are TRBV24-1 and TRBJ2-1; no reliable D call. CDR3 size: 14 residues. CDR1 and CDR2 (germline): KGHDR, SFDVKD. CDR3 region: CATSDPVSVNEQFL. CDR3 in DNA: TGTGCCACGAGTGATCCGGTTTCAGTAAATGAGCAGTTCCTC.

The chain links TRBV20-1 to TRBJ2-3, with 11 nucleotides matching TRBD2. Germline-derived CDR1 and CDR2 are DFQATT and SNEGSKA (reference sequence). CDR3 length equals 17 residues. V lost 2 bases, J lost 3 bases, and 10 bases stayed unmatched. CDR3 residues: CSARSLKTSGATDTQYF. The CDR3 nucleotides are TGCAGTGCTAGAAGTCTCAAGACTAGCGGGGCAACAGATACGCAGTATTTT.

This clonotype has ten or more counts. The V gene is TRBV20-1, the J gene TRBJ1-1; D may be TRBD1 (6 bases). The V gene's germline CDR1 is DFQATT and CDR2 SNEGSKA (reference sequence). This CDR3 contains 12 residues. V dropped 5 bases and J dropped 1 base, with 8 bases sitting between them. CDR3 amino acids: CSASDRNTEAFF. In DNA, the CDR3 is TGCAGTGCTTCGGACAGGAACACTGAAGCTTTCTTT.

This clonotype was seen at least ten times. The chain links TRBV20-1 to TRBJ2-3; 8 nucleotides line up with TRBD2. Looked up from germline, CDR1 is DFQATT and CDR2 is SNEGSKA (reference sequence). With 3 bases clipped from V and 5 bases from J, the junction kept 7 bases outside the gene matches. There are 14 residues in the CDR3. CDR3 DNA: TGCAGTGCTAGCGGGAGGGCCGGGAGAGATACGCAGTATTTT. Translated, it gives CSASGRAGRDTQYF.

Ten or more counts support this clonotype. The CDR3 loop reads CSAGDGTNYGYTF. The CDR3 region has the DNA TGCAGTGCGGGGGACGGAACTAACTATGGCTACACCTTC. This rearrangement joins TRBV20-1 to TRBJ1-2, with a weak D call TRBD1 (5 bases). V was cut by 6 bases and J by 0 bases, with 11 bases left in between. The CDR3 runs to 13 residues. Per the germline V gene, CDR1 is DFQATT and CDR2 is SNEGSKA (reference sequence).

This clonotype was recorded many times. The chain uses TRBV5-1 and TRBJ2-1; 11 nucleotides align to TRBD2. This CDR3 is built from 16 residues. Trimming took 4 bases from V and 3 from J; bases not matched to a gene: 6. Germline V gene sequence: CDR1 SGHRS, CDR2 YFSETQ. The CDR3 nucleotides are TGCGCCAGCAGCGAGACTAGCGGGGATTTCTACAATGAGCAGTTCTTC. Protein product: CASSETSGDFYNEQFF.

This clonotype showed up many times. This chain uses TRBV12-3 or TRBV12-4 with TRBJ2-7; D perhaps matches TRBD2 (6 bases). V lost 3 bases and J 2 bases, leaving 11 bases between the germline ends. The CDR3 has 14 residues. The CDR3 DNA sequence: TGTGCCAGCAGTTTGTGGGACTTCCCCTACGAGCAGTACTTC. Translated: CASSLWDFPYEQYF.

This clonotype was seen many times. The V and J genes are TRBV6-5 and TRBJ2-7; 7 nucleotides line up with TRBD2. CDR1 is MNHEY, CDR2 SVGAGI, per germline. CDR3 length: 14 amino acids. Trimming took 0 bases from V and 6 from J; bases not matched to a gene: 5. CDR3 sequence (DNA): TGTGCCAGCAGTTACTCAAGCGGGGAAGGCGAGCAGTACTTC. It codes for CASSYSSGEGEQYF.

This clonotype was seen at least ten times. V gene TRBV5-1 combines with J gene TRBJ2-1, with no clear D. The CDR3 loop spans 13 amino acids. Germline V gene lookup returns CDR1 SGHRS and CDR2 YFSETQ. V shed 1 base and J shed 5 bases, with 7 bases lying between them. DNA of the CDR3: TGCGCCAGCAGCTTGATTCCGGACAATGAGCAGTTCTTC. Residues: CASSLIPDNEQFF.

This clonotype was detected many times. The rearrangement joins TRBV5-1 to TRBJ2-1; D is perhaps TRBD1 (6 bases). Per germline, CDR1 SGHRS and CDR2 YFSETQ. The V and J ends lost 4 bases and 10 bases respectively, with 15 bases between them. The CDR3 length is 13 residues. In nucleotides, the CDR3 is TGCGCCAGCAGCCCCTATAGGGGGAAGGAGCAGTTCTTC. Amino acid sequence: CASSPYRGKEQFF.

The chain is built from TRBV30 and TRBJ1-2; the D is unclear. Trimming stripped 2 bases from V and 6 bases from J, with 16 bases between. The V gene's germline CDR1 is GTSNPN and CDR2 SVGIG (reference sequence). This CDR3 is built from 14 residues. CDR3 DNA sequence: TGTGCCTGGAGTCTCGACACAAGGTGGCATGGCTACACCTTC. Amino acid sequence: CAWSLDTRWHGYTF.

In nucleotides, the CDR3 is TGTGCCAGCAGTGAAGAGCCCAGGAGCAATGAGCAGTTCTTC. Protein product: CASSEEPRSNEQFF. The J gene is TRBJ2-1, the V gene TRBV6-1; D is unclear. Germline CDR1 reads MNHNS; CDR2 reads SASEGT. The V end lost 1 base, the J end lost 6 bases, and 10 bases lay between the germline ends. There are 14 residues in the CDR3.

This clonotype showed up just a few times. The CDR3 nucleotides read TGTGCCAGCAGCTTGGCTTCAGGGGATAATTCACCCCTCCACTTT. Translating gives CASSLASGDNSPLHF. The V call is TRBV7-2, the J call TRBJ1-6; TRBD1 might be the D (6 bases). This CDR3 contains 15 residues. Germline CDR1 reads SGHTA; CDR2 reads FQGNSA. Trimming stripped 3 bases from V and 5 bases from J, with 11 bases between.